Presented here are 10 T cell receptor beta chains from one specimen sequenced in a study of T cells in Graves' hyperthyroidism and ophthalmopathy. The CDR3 regions of TCR beta were amplified from RNA transcripts. HTBI primers drove first-round RT-PCR of the TCR CDR3. From the multiplex PCR reads, TCRdb called clonotypes with MiXCR, one entry per CDR3 protein. The table shows some 360,000 distinct CDR3 sequences, with over 15% occurring only once. Sequencing was performed on blood. Receptors were obtained from a woman aged 40 to 50 with Graves' ophthalmopathy.

This clonotype was detected ten times or more. V usage is TRBV6-5 and J usage is TRBJ1-5; no reliable D call. Trimming shortened V by 2 bases and J by 7 bases, and 12 bases separated the two germline ends. Germline CDR1 and CDR2: MNHEY and SVGAGI. CDR3 size: 14 residues. CDR3 nucleotide sequence: TGTGCCAGCAGTTACGATCCCCCGGGCCAGCCCCAGCATTTT. It translates to CASSYDPPGQPQHF.

This clonotype was picked up many times. The chain links TRBV7-2 to TRBJ1-5, with no clear D. The germline CDR1 and CDR2 sequences are SGHTA and FQGNSA. Trimming left V 3 bases short and J 5 bases short, with 8 bases between. There are 13 residues in the CDR3. CDR3 region: CASSFGNDQPQHF. As DNA, the CDR3 is TGTGCCAGCAGCTTTGGGAATGATCAGCCCCAGCATTTT.

This clonotype was recorded at least ten times. The chain combines TRBV6-5 with TRBJ2-7, with 8 bases that match TRBD1. The CDR3 is 14 amino acids. Trimming cost V 4 bases and J 2 bases; bases outside gene matches: 4. Per germline, CDR1 MNHEY and CDR2 SVGAGI. The CDR3 here is CASSFGQGTYEQYF. CDR3 in DNA: TGTGCCAGCAGTTTCGGACAGGGAACCTACGAGCAGTACTTC.

This clonotype was counted many times. The chain joins TRBV4-3 to TRBJ2-5; no definite D call. The CDR3 runs to 14 residues. Germline CDR1 and CDR2: LGHNA and YSLEER. V lost 0 bases to trimming and J lost 5 bases, with 10 bases between them. This CDR3 is CASSQDTSYETQYF. In DNA form, the CDR3 reads TGCGCCAGCAGCCAAGATACCTCCTACGAGACCCAGTACTTC.

In this sample, this clonotype turned up many times. The chain uses TRBV2 and TRBJ2-2; 9 bases line up with TRBD1. The V segment lost 7 bases and the J segment 4 bases; nucleotides outside the gene matches: 10. This CDR3 contains 16 residues. CDR1 and CDR2 from the germline V gene are SNHLY and FYNNEI. CDR3 residues: CASKGGTGSPTGELFF. DNA for the CDR3: TGTGCCAGCAAGGGAGGGACAGGGTCTCCCACCGGGGAGCTGTTTTTT.

The V call is TRBV5-1, the J call TRBJ2-7; D is tentatively TRBD1 or TRBD2 (6 bases each). Trimming took off 8 bases at V and 3 bases at J, with 15 bases between the two ends. The CDR3 is 13 amino acids. Germline CDR1 and CDR2: SGHRS and YFSETQ. The CDR3 protein is CASNFGGGYEQYF. CDR3 coding DNA: TGCGCCAGTAACTTTGGAGGGGGCTACGAGCAGTACTTC.

This clonotype was seen at least ten times. A read error may explain this, as a much larger clone is one base away. The rearrangement uses TRBV6-2 or TRBV6-3 and TRBJ1-5; D is possibly TRBD1 (6 bases). V lost 2 bases and J 9 bases, leaving 14 bases between the germline ends. This CDR3 has 14 residues. The V gene's germline CDR1 is MNHEY and CDR2 SVGEGT. CDR3 protein: CASSYDPGAGPQHF. The CDR3 DNA reads as TGTGCCAGCAGTTACGATCCGGGGGCCGGGCCCCAGCATTTT.

In its sample, this clonotype was seen many times. This chain connects TRBV5-6 to TRBJ1-2, with D perhaps matching TRBD1 (6 bases). In germline, CDR1 is SGHDT, CDR2 YYEEEE. Trimming took 1 base from V and 3 from J, leaving 10 bases between them. The CDR3 is made up of 14 amino acids. The CDR3 spells CASSLINRDYGYTF. The CDR3 DNA reads as TGTGCCAGCAGCTTGATCAACAGGGACTATGGCTACACCTTC.

This clonotype occurred many times. The chain couples TRBV6-1 to TRBJ2-5; 8 bases are shared with TRBD2. V lost 6 bases to trimming and J lost 4 bases; unmatched junction nucleotides: 13. This CDR3 is built from 16 residues. The germline V gene encodes CDR1 MNHNS and CDR2 SASEGT. The CDR3, as DNA: TGTGCCAGCAGCCCCAGCGGAGCGGGAGCGGGAGAGACCCAGTACTTC. Translated: CASSPSGAGAGETQYF.

The chain links TRBV12-3 or TRBV12-4 to TRBJ2-7; 8 bases map to TRBD2. This CDR3 is built from 16 residues. V shed 6 bases and J 3 bases; nucleotides not matched to a gene: 13. CDR3 sequence: CASSYPGLAGYYEQYF. CDR3 sequence (DNA): TGTGCCAGCAGCTACCCTGGGTTAGCGGGGTACTACGAGCAGTACTTC.